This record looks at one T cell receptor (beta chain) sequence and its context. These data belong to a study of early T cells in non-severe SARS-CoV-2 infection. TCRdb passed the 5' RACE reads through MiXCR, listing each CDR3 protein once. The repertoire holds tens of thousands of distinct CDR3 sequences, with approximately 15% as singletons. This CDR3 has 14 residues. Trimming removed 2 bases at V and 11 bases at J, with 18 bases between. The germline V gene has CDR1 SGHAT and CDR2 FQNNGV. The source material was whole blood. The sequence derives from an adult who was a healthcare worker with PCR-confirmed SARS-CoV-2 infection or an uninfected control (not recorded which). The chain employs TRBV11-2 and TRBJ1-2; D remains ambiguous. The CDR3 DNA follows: TGTGCCAGCAGCTTAACCCTGGCGATCGGATTGTACACCTTC. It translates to CASSLTLAIGLYTF.